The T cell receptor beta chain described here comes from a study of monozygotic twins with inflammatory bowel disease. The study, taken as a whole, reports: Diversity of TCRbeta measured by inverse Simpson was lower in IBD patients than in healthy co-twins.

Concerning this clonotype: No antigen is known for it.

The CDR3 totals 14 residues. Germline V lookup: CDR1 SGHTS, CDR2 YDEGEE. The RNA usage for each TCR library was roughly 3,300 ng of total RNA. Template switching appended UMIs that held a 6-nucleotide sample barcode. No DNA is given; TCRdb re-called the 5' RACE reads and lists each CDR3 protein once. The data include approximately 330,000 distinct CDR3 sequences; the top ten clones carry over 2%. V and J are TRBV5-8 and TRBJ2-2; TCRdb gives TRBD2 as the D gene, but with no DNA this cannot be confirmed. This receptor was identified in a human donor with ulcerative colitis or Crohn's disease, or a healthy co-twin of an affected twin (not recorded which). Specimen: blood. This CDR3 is CARAGSLNTGELFF.